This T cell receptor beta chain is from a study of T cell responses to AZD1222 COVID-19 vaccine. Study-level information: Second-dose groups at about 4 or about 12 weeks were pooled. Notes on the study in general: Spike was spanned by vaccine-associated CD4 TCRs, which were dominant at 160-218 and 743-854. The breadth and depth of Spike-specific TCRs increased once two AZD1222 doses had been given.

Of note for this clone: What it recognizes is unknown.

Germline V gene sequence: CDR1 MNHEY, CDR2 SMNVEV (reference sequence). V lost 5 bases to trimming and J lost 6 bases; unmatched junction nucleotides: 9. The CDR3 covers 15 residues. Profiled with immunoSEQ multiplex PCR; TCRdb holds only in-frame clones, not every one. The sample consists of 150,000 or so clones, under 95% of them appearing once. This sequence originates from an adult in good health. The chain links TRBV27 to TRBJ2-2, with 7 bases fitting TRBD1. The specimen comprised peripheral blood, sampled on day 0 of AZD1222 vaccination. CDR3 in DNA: TGTGCCAGCAGTCTAATACAGGGGATCTCCGGGGAGCTGTTTTTT. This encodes CASSLIQGISGELFF.